This T cell receptor (beta chain) was profiled in a study of T cells in localized non-small cell lung cancer. The CDR3 is made up of 13 amino acids. Trimming at V came to 8 bases and at J to 7 bases, leaving 9 bases not matched to a gene. Germline V gene sequence: CDR1 MNHEY, CDR2 SVGAGI. General study results and limits: Without multi-region sequencing, intratumor heterogeneity could not be excluded. The greatest T cell clonality was found in uninvolved adjacent lung (higher than in tumor). Out of the top 100 tumor clones, a median approximately 57 were seen in adjacent lung.

Remarks on this clone: Its antigen is not known.

Method: immunoSEQ multiplex PCR; TCRdb's copy keeps in-frame clones and lacks some. The sample has roughly 15,000 clones; roughly 85% are singletons. The TCR originated in a woman between 35 and 75 years old with stage I lung adenocarcinoma. The chain carries TRBV6-5 and TRBJ2-5; 8 bases line up with TRBD1. Sequenced here: peripheral blood, sampled before any cancer treatment. The CDR3 loop reads CASSDRGKGTQYF. CDR3 bases: TGTGCCAGCTCAGACAGGGGAAAGGGGACCCAGTACTTC.